The entry below describes one TCR beta chain. Its antigen remains unknown. The germline V and J ends were trimmed by 6 bases and 6 bases, with 9 bases remaining between them. CDR1 is MNHEY, CDR2 SMNVEV, per germline (reference sequence). CDR3 size: 13 residues. The data were obtained in a study of graft-versus-host responses after intestinal transplantation. Study details: Isolated intestinal, liver-intestinal, or multivisceral transplants had been given to the recipients. Findings of the study overall: Early post-transplant falls in HvG clones accompanied the peak levels of circulating GvH clones. GvH clonotypes were identified within recipient marrow, with a subset emerging first in ileum or blood.

Sequencing was performed with immunoSEQ multiplex PCR; in TCRdb, only in-frame clones are kept and a portion is missing. The data show about 96,000 clones, 92% seen once. This chain connects TRBV27 to TRBJ1-6, with TRBD1 as a possible D gene (6 bases). This clonotype was sampled from a human donor who received an intestinal transplant. Sequences were derived from unstimulated CD4+ T cells sorted from spleen or lymph node cells, sampled before intestinal transplant. The chain's CDR3 is CASRIQGNSPLHF. The CDR3 region has the DNA TGTGCCAGCAGAATACAGGGTAATTCACCCCTCCACTTT.